These 7 T cell receptor beta chains share one sample of origin, sequenced in a study of T cells in Graves' hyperthyroidism and ophthalmopathy. TCR beta CDR3 sequences were amplified from RNA transcripts. The TCR CDR3 first-round RT-PCR relied on the HTBI primer set. TCRdb reprocessed the multiplex PCR reads via MiXCR and lists one record per CDR3 protein. This table has 600,000 or so distinct CDR3 sequences, 15% to 20% appearing once. Material: blood. The receptors derive from a woman aged 25 to 45 with Graves' hyperthyroidism.

On this clonotype itself: A much larger clone differs by one base, so this may be a read error. The chain employs TRBV28 and TRBJ2-7, with TRBD2 matching over 8 bases. This CDR3 is built from 15 residues. Germline V gene data show CDR1 as MDHEN and CDR2 as SYDVKM. CDR3 loop: CAGSFRGTSSYEQYF. The DNA of the CDR3 is TGTGCCGGCAGCTTTCGGGGGACTAGCTCCTACGAGCAGTACTTC.

As regards this clonotype: Given a much more abundant clone one base away, this may be a read error. This chain connects TRBV6-1 to TRBJ1-3; D is uncertain. V was cut by 6 bases and J by 0 bases, with 12 bases left in between. The germline V gene has CDR1 MNHNS and CDR2 SASEGT. The CDR3 runs 15 residues. For the CDR3, the DNA is TGTGCCAGCAGCCACAGAGGATCCTCTGGAAACACCATATATTTT. It translates to CASSHRGSSGNTIYF.

The chain links TRBV6-1 to TRBJ1-5; 8 positions match TRBD1. The CDR3 sequence is 17 residues long. CDR1 and CDR2 from the germline V gene are MNHNS and SASEGT. V shed 7 bases and J 3 bases; nucleotides not matched to a gene: 14. CDR3 sequence reads: CASTSMGQEGINQPQHF. The DNA for the CDR3 is TGTGCCAGCACCTCTATGGGACAGGAGGGGATCAATCAGCCCCAGCATTTT.

This clonotype came up a few times. The rearrangement joins TRBV16 to TRBJ1-5, with 8 bases aligning to TRBD1. Looked up from germline, CDR1 is KGHSY and CDR2 is FQNENV. This CDR3 contains 14 residues. Germline trimming cut 4 bases from V and 7 bases from J; bases unmatched to any gene: 6. CDR3 bases: TGTGCCAGCAGCCCTCGGACAGGGAGACAGCCCCAGCATTTT. Translating gives CASSPRTGRQPQHF.

This clonotype came up many times. The CDR3 nucleotides read TGTGCCAGCAGTGAAGGGCCGGGGGCAGGGAAAGATACGCAGTATTTT. Encoded protein: CASSEGPGAGKDTQYF. The V call is TRBV6-1, the J call TRBJ2-3; D assignment may be TRBD1 or TRBD2 (6 bases each). Between the trimmed V and J ends, which lost 1 base and 5 bases, there was a span of 16 bases. Germline V gene sequence: CDR1 MNHNS, CDR2 SASEGT. The CDR3 is made up of 16 amino acids.

The table lists this clonotype with many counts. V usage is TRBV7-8 and J usage is TRBJ2-5; tentatively, D is TRBD1 or TRBD2 (7 bases each). This CDR3 region has 15 residues. Trimming left V 7 bases short and J 4 bases short, with 19 bases between. Germline-derived CDR1 and CDR2 are SGHVS and FQNEAQ. The CDR3 region is CASNKIQGGGETQYF. As DNA, the CDR3 is TGTGCCAGCAACAAGATTCAGGGGGGGGGAGAGACCCAGTACTTC. The full variable domain, its missing parts supplied by reference TRBV7-8 and TRBJ2-5, is GAGVSQSPRYKVAKRGQDVALRCDPISGHVSLFWYQQALGQGPEFLTYFQNEAQLDKSGLPSDRFFAERPEGSVSTLKIQRTQQEDSAVYLCASNKIQGGGETQYFGPGTRLLVL.

The chain is built from TRBV4-1 and TRBJ2-1, with 7 nucleotides matching TRBD2. After removal of 0 bases from V and 2 bases from J, the junction contained 4 bases not matched to a gene. The CDR3 consists of 16 residues. The germline V gene encodes CDR1 MGHRA and CDR2 YSYEKL. CDR3 coding DNA: TGCGCCAGCAGCCAAGATGCGGGAGCCACCTACAATGAGCAGTTCTTC. Its protein is CASSQDAGATYNEQFF.